This TCR beta chain was sequenced during a study of spatial heterogeneity in lung cancer. Study-wide points: Tumor mutation count correlated with how many alpha and beta TCRs expanded intratumorally.

The V end was cut by 6 bases, the J end by 6 bases, with 15 bases between. This CDR3 region has 13 residues. Germline CDR1 DFQATT, CDR2 SNEGSKA (reference sequence). TCRdb reanalysed the 5' RACE reads using MiXCR and keeps one entry per CDR3 protein. The sample comprises 9,900 or so distinct CDR3 sequences, about 7.8% of which are singletons, and 15% to 20% rests with the top ten. This clonotype was recorded at least ten times. The antigen is not known. Time point denoted: sample taken at primary tumor resection. The sequence was obtained from a male donor with early-stage non-small cell lung cancer. The sequences come from lung tumor tissue, collected at surgery. V is TRBV20-1 and J is TRBJ2-1, with D tentatively TRBD1 or TRBD2 (6 bases each). The CDR3 loop reads CSAQTGAINEQFF. CDR3 coding DNA: TGCAGTGCCCAGACGGGGGCGATCAATGAGCAGTTCTTC.